This T cell receptor beta chain comes out of a study of T cell repertoires in cytomegalovirus infection. In the study overall: It was recently identified HLA-C-restricted and well-studied HLA-B-restricted CMV epitopes that the study used. Signatures in public TCR beta sequences pointed to both CMV infection and matching HLA type.

Deletions cut 5 bases from V and 4 bases from J, with 15 bases between. CDR1 MNHEY and CDR2 SVGEGT come from the germline V gene. The CDR3 covers 15 residues. A single record per CDR3 protein comes from TCRdb applying MiXCR to the reads. The data hold 250,000 to 400,000 distinct CDR3 sequences, with 20% to 25% observed a single time. General study findings and limits: The cumulative frequency of public TCR beta families identified carriers of CMV plus the relevant HLA. Ex vivo responses were dominated by HLA-C-restricted CMV-specific TCR beta clonotypes.

A remark on this clonotype: The antigen remains undetermined.

V is TRBV6-2 or TRBV6-3 and J is TRBJ1-3, with D possibly TRBD1 on 5 matching bases. The sequenced sample was cultured PBMCs, obtained from culture after CMV antigen stimulation. This clonotype was obtained from a human donor in good health (CMV status not recorded). Some clones in this sample may be carry-over from other donors' samples. The CDR3 is CASSSTSGTGNTIYF. The DNA of the CDR3 is TGTGCCAGCAGTAGCACCTCGGGGACCGGAAACACCATATATTTT.